Given below is one TCR beta chain in context. This specimen belongs to a study of blood T cell repertoires in COVID-19. Study summary: Sites across the United States, Italy and Spain contributed samples from acute and convalescent COVID-19.

J gave up 3 bases and V 2 bases, and 4 bases lay outside the gene matches. The CDR3 sequence is 15 residues long. Germline V gene data show CDR1 as LGHNA and CDR2 as YNFKEQ. Original data processing: Nucleated cell counts were estimated from reference gene primer amplification. Here immunoSEQ multiplex PCR was the method, and the copy in TCRdb shows in-frame clones only, minus some. V, J and clone size are those of that table, while D and trimming were read from the DNA. Here the sample spans 150,000 to 250,000 clones, about 80% being singletons. The chain recombines TRBV4-2 with TRBJ2-7; TRBD1 aligns across 10 bases. Sequenced sample: peripheral blood. The source is a human donor with acute or convalescent COVID-19. The donor label of this sample is uncertain. CDR3 sequence: CASSQTGQGDYEQYF. CDR3 coding DNA: TGTGCCAGCAGCCAAACAGGACAGGGGGACTACGAGCAGTACTTC.